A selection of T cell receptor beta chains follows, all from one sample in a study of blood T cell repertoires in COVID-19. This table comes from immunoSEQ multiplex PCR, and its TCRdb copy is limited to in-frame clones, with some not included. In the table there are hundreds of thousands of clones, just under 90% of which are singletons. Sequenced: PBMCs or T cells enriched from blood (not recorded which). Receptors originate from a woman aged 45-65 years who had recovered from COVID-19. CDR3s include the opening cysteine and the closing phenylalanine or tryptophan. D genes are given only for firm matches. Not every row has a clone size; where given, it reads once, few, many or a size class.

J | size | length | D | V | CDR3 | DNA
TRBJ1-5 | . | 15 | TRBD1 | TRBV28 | CASSLSRTGGQPQHF | TGTGCCAGCAGTCTCTCCCGGACAGGGGGTCAGCCCCAGCATTTT
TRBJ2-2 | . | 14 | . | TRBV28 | CASSLLQDAGELFF | TGTGCCAGCAGTTTGTTACAGGATGCCGGGGAGCTGTTTTTT
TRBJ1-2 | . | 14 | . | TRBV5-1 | CASSLTGPNYGYTF | TGCGCCAGCAGCTTGACAGGGCCTAACTATGGCTACACCTTC
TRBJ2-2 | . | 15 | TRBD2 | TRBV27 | CASRWGGRNTGELFF | TGTGCCAGCAGGTGGGGGGGACGGAACACCGGGGAGCTGTTTTTT
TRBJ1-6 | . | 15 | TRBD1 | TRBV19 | CASSPGQGLNSPLHF | TGTGCCAGTAGTCCCGGACAGGGGTTAAATTCACCCCTCCACTTT
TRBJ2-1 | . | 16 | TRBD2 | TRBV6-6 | CASILRPSGFDNEQFF | TGTGCCAGCATCTTACGTCCTAGCGGGTTCGACAATGAGCAGTTCTTC
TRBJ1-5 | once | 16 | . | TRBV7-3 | CANPAADYRLNQPQHF | TGTGCCAACCCCGCCGCCGATTACAGGCTAAATCAGCCCCAGCATTTT
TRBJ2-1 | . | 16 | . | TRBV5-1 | CASSPLGVSSYNEQFF | TGCGCCAGCAGCCCCCTCGGGGTGAGCTCCTACAATGAGCAGTTCTTC
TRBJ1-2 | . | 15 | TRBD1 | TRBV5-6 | CASSLVGDRSYGYTF | TGTGCCAGCAGCTTGGTTGGGGACAGGAGCTATGGCTACACCTTC
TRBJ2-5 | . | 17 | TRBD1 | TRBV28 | CASRQRAGTGPWETQYF | TGTGCCAGCAGGCAAAGGGCGGGGACAGGGCCATGGGAGACCCAGTACTTC
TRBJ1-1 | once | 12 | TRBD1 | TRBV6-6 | CASSKDRAEAFF | TGTGCCAGCAGTAAAGACAGGGCCGAAGCTTTCTTT
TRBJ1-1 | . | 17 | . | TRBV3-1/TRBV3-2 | CASSQGRPGVSHTEAFF | TGTGCCAGCAGCCAAGGCCGCCCAGGGGTATCCCACACTGAAGCTTTCTTT
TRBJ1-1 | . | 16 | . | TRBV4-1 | CASSRNQGSMNTEAFF | TGCGCCAGCAGCCGGAATCAGGGCAGCATGAACACTGAAGCTTTCTTT
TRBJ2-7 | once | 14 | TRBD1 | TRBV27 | CASSHRGDRYEQYF | TGTGCCAGCAGTCACAGGGGGGACAGGTACGAGCAGTACTTC
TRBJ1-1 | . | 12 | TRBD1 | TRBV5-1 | CASGTGESGAFF | TGCGCCAGCGGGACAGGGGAGAGCGGAGCTTTCTTT
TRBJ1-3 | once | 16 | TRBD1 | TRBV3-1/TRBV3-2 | CASSQFDREDGNTIYF | TGTGCCAGCAGCCAGTTCGACAGGGAGGATGGAAACACCATATATTTT
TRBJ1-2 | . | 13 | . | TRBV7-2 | CASSLGARGGYTF | TGTGCCAGCAGCTTAGGGGCCAGGGGAGGCTACACCTTC
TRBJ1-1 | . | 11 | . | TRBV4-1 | CASSPGDGAFF | TGCGCCAGCAGCCCAGGGGACGGGGCTTTCTTT
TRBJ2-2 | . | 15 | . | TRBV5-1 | CASSLSGSSTGELFF | TGCGCCAGCAGCTTGTCAGGGTCTAGCACCGGGGAGCTGTTTTTT
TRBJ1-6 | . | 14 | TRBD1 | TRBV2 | CASSEETGISPLHF | TGTGCCAGCAGTGAGGAGACAGGGATTTCACCCCTCCACTTT
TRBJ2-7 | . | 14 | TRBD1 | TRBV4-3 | CASSLGTGRYEQYF | TGCGCCAGCAGCCTAGGGACAGGCCGCTACGAGCAGTACTTC
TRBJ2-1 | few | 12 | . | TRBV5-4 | CASSLLGDEQFF | TGTGCCAGCAGCTTGCTAGGGGATGAGCAGTTCTTC
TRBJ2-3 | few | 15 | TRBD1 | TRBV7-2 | CASRVGTGRTDTQYF | TGTGCCAGCAGGGTCGGGACAGGGCGCACAGATACGCAGTATTTT
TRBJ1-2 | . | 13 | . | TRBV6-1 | CASSEAGDYGYTF | TGTGCCAGCAGTGAAGCCGGAGACTATGGCTACACCTTC
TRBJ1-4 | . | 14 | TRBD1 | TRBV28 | CASSRDRARQKLFF | TGTGCCAGCAGTCGGGACAGGGCCCGACAAAAACTGTTTTTT
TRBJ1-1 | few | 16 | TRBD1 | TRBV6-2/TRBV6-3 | CASSRLGTGRKTEAFF | TGTGCCAGCAGTCGCCTCGGGACAGGGCGAAAAACTGAAGCTTTCTTT
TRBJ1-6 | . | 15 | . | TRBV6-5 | CASRSQGLADSPLHF | TGTGCCAGCAGGTCCCAGGGTTTGGCGGATTCACCCCTCCACTTT
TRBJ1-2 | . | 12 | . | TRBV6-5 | CASTVDSPGYTF | TGTGCCAGCACAGTCGACTCCCCGGGCTACACCTTC
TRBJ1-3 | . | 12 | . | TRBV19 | CAAQGFGNTIYF | TGTGCAGCCCAGGGTTTTGGAAACACCATATATTTT
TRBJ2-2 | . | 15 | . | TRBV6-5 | CASSRDKRGTGELFF | TGTGCCAGCAGCAGGGACAAACGCGGGACCGGGGAGCTGTTTTTT
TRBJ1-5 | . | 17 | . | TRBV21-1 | CASSSRPWTGEGQPQHF | TGTGCCAGCAGCTCCAGACCTTGGACAGGGGAGGGCCAGCCCCAGCATTTT
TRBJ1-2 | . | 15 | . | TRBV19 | CASSSFPAAASGHTF | TGTGCCAGTAGTTCATTCCCGGCAGCAGCATCAGGTCACACCTTC
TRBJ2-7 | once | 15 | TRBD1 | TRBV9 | CASSVGGTGSYEQYF | TGTGCCAGCAGCGTAGGAGGGACAGGATCCTACGAGCAGTACTTC
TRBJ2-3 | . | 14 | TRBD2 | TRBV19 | CATATSGGTDTQYF | TGTGCCACCGCCACTAGCGGGGGAACAGATACGCAGTATTTT
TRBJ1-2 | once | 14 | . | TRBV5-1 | CASSLAGNQYGYTF | TGCGCCAGCAGCTTGGCCGGGAACCAATATGGCTACACCTTC
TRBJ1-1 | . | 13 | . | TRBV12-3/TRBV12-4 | CASKVGSFTEAFF | TGTGCCAGCAAAGTGGGCAGCTTCACTGAAGCTTTCTTT
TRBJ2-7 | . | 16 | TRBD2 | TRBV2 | CASSGASGASSYEQYF | TGTGCCAGCAGTGGGGCTAGCGGGGCCAGCTCCTACGAGCAGTACTTC
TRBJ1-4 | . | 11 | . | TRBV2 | CASSQNEKLFF | TGTGCCAGCTCCCAGAATGAAAAACTGTTTTTT
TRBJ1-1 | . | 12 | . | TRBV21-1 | CASSNGGTEAFF | TGTGCCAGCAGCAACGGGGGGACTGAAGCTTTCTTT
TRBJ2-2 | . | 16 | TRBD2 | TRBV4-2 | CASSQVSGGNTGELFF | TGTGCCAGCAGCCAAGTTAGCGGGGGTAACACCGGGGAGCTGTTTTTT
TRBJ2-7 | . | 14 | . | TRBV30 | CAWRYGTQASEQYF | TGTGCCTGGAGGTACGGGACTCAGGCCTCTGAGCAGTACTTC
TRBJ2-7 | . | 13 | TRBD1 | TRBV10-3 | CAIASTGVYEQYF | TGTGCCATCGCAAGCACAGGGGTCTACGAGCAGTACTTC
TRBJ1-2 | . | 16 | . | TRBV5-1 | CASSLDSGWRSYGYTF | TGCGCCAGCAGCTTGGATTCGGGGTGGCGCTCCTATGGCTACACCTTC
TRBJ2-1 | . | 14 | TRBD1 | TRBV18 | CASSLRDRGGEQFF | TGTGCCAGCTCCCTCCGGGACAGGGGAGGTGAGCAGTTCTTC
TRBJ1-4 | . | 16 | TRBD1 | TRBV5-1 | CASSWGRQGLGEKLFF | TGCGCCAGCAGCTGGGGTCGACAGGGATTGGGTGAAAAACTGTTTTTT
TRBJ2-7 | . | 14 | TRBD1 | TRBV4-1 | CASSQDPTGEGQYF | TGCGCCAGCAGCCAAGACCCAACAGGGGAAGGGCAGTACTTC
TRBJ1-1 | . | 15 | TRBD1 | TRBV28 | CASRYSQGADTEAFF | TGTGCCAGCAGATACTCACAGGGGGCTGACACTGAAGCTTTCTTT
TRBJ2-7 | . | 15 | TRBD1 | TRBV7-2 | CASSFWDREGYEQYF | TGTGCCAGCAGCTTCTGGGACAGGGAGGGTTACGAGCAGTACTTC
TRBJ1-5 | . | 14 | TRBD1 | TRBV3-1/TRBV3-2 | CASSSTGGSQPQHF | TGTGCCAGCAGCTCTACAGGGGGCAGCCAGCCCCAGCATTTT
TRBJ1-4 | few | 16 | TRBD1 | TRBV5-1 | CASSLSQGGTNEKLFF | TGCGCCAGCAGCTTGTCACAGGGGGGGACTAATGAAAAACTGTTTTTT
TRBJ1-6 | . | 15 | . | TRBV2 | CASNAAGAGNSPLHF | TGTGCCAGCAACGCTGCAGGGGCTGGTAATTCACCCCTCCACTTT
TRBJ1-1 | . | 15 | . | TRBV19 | CASSWAPVLNTEAFF | TGTGCCAGTAGTTGGGCGCCCGTGCTGAACACTGAAGCTTTCTTT
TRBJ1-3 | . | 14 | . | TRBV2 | CASSERTVGNTIYF | TGTGCCAGCAGTGAAAGGACAGTTGGAAACACCATATATTTT
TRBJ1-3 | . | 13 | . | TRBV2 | CASRGREGNTIYF | TGTGCCAGCAGGGGCAGGGAAGGAAACACCATATATTTT
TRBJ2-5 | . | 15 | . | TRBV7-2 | CASSQYNTIQETQYF | TGTGCCAGCAGCCAATACAACACGATCCAAGAGACCCAGTACTTC
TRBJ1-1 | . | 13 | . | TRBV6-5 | CASRGQPNTEAFF | TGTGCCAGCAGAGGACAGCCGAACACTGAAGCTTTCTTT
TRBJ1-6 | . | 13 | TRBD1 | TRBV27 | CASSLRDSTPLHF | TGTGCCAGCAGTTTAAGGGACAGCACACCCCTCCACTTT
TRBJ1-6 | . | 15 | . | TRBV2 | CASSQNRLNNSPLHF | TGTGCCAGCAGCCAGAACAGGTTGAATAATTCACCCCTCCACTTT
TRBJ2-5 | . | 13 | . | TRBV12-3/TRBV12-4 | CASSFGASETQYF | TGTGCCAGCAGTTTTGGGGCTTCAGAGACCCAGTACTTC
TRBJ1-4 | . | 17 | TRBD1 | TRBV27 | CASSLSSIRQGPGKLFF | TGTGCCAGCAGTTTATCGAGTATCCGACAGGGGCCTGGAAAACTGTTTTTT